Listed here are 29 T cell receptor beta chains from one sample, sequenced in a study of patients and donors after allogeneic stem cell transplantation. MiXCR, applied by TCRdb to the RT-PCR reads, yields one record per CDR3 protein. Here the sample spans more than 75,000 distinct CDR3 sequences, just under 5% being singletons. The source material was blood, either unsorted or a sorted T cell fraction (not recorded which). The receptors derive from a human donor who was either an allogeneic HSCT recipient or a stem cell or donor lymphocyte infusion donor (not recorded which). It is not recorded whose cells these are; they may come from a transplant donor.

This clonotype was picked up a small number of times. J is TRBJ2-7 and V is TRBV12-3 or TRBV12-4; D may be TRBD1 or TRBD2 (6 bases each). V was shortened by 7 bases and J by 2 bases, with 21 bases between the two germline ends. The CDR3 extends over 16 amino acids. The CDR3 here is CASNQIGGYSPYEQYF. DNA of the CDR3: TGTGCCAGCAACCAAATAGGGGGGTACTCGCCCTACGAGCAGTACTTC.

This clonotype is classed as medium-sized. The CDR3 DNA reads TGTGCCAGCAGTCCATCTAAGGATTCCTACAATGAGCAGTTCTTC. Its protein product is CASSPSKDSYNEQFF. The gene calls are TRBV25-1 and TRBJ2-1; no clear D gene. Germline V gene sequence: CDR1 MGHDK, CDR2 SYGVNS. This CDR3 has 15 residues. V was pared by 5 bases and J by 1 base, with 12 bases between.

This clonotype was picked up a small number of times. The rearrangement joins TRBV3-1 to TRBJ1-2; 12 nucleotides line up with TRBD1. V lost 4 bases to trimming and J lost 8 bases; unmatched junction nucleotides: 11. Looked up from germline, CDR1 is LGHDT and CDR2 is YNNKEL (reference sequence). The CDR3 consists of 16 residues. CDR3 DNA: TGTGCCAGCAGCCCCCATCCGGGACAGGGGGCAGCCGGCTACACCTTC. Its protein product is CASSPHPGQGAAGYTF. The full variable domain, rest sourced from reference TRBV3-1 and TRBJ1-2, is DTAVSQTPKYLVTQMGNDKSIKCEQNLGHDTMYWYKQDSKKFLKIMFSYNNKELIINETVPNRFSPKSPDKAHLNLHINSLELGDSAVYFCASSPHPGQGAAGYTFGSGTRLTVV.

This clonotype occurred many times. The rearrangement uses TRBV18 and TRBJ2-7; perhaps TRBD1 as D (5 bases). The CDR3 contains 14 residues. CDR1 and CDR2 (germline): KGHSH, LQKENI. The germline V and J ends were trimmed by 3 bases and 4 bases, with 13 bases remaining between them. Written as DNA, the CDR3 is TGTGCCAGCTCACCTCCGACAGAACCTTACGAGCAGTACTTC. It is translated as CASSPPTEPYEQYF.

The CDR3 DNA reads TGCGCCAGCAGCCAAGAGGGGCTCTCCCCCTACGAGCAGTACTTC. Its protein product is CASSQEGLSPYEQYF. The chain employs TRBV4-1 and TRBJ2-7, with D perhaps TRBD1 (5 bases). The CDR3 totals 15 residues. CDR1 is MGHRA and CDR2 is YSYEKL in the germline V gene. Trimming left V 0 bases short and J 2 bases short, with 11 bases between.

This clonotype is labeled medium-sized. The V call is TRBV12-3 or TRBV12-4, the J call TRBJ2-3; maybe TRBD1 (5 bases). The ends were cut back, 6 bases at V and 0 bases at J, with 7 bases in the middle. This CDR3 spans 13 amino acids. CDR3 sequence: CASRTGSTDTQYF. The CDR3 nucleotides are TGTGCCAGCAGAACAGGTAGCACAGATACGCAGTATTTT.

CDR3 sequence: CASSAQGNTGELFF. DNA of the CDR3: TGTGCCAGCAGTGCGCAGGGGAACACCGGGGAGCTGTTTTTT. The J gene is TRBJ2-2, the V gene TRBV2; D perhaps matches TRBD1 (5 bases). The CDR3 runs to 14 residues. Trimming stripped 4 bases from V and 1 base from J, with 7 bases between. The V gene's germline CDR1 is SNHLY and CDR2 FYNNEI.

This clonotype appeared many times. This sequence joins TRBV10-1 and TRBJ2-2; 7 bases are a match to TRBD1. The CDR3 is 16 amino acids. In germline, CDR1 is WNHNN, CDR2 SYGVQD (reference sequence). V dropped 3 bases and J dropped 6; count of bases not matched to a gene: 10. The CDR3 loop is CASSDRQGASSGELFF. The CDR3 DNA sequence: TGCGCCAGCAGTGACCGACAGGGAGCTAGCTCCGGGGAGCTGTTTTTT.

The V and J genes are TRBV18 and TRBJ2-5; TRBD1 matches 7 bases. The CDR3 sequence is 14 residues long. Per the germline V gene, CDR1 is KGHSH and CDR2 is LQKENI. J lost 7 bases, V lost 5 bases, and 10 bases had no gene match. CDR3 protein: CASSTNTGDGTQYF. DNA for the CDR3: TGTGCCAGCTCAACAAACACAGGGGATGGGACCCAGTACTTC.

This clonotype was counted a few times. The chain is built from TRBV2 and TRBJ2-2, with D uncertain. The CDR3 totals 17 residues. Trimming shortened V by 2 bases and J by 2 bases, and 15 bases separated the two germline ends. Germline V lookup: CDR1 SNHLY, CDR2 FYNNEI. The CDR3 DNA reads TGTGCCAGCAGTGAAATTCTATTAGGAGTAAACACCGGGGAGCTGTTTTTT. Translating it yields CASSEILLGVNTGELFF.

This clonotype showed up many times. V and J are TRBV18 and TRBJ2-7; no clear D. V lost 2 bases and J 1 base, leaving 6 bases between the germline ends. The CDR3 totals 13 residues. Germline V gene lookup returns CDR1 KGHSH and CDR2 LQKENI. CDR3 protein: CASSPITSYEQYF. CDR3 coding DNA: TGTGCCAGCTCACCAATAACTTCCTACGAGCAGTACTTC.

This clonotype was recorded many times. The CDR3 spells CASSSGTPGNTIYF. The CDR3 DNA sequence: TGCGCCAGCAGCTCCGGGACACCCGGAAACACCATATATTTT. The gene calls are TRBV5-1 and TRBJ1-3; TRBD1 is a possible D gene (6 bases). This CDR3 has 14 amino acids. Germline V gene sequence: CDR1 SGHRS, CDR2 YFSETQ. The germline V and J ends were trimmed by 3 bases and 4 bases, with 11 bases remaining between them.

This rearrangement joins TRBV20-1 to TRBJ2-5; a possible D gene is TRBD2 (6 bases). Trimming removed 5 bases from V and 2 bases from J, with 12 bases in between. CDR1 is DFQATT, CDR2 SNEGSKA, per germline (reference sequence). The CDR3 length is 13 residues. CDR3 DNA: TGCAGTGCTCCGACTAGTGGACAAGAGACCCAGTACTTC. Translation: CSAPTSGQETQYF.

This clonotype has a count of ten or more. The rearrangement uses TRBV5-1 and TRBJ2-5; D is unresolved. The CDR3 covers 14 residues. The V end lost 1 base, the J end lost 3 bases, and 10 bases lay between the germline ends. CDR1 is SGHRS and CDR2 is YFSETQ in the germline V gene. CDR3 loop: CASSLSPWEETQYF. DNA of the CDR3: TGCGCCAGCAGCTTGTCCCCATGGGAAGAGACCCAGTACTTC.

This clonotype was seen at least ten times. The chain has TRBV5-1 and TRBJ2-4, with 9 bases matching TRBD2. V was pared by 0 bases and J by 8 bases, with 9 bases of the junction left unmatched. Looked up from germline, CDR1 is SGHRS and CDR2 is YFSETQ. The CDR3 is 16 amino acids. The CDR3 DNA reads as TGCGCCAGCAGCTTGGCTAGCGGGATAGCTATGGACATTCAGTACTTC. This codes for CASSLASGIAMDIQYF.

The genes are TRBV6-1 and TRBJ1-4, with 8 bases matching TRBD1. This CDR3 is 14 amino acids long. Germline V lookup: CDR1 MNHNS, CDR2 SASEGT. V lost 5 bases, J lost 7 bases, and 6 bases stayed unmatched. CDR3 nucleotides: TGTGCCAGCAGTCGAGACAGGGGTTCTGAAAAACTGTTTTTT. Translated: CASSRDRGSEKLFF.

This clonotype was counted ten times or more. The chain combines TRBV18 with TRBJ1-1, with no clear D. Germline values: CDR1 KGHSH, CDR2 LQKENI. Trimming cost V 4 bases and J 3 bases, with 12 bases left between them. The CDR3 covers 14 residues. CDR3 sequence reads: CASSREGRDTEAFF. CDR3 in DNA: TGTGCCAGCTCACGGGAGGGTAGGGACACTGAAGCTTTCTTT.

CDR3 amino acids: CAWAALWTQYF. The CDR3 nucleotides read TGTGCCTGGGCTGCTCTGTGGACCCAGTACTTC. This chain links TRBV30 with TRBJ2-5; D is uncertain. CDR1 and CDR2 from the germline V gene are GTSNPN and SVGIG (reference sequence). V shed 5 bases and J shed 7 bases, with 11 bases lying between them. This CDR3 spans 11 amino acids.

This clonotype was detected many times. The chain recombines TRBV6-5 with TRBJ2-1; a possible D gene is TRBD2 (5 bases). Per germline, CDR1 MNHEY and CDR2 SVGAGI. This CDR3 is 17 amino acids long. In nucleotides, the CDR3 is TGTGAGAGCAGTTACTCGATGGCAGCGGTGGGCGGGAATGAGCAGTTCTTC. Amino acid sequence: CESSYSMAAVGGNEQFF.

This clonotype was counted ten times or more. CDR3 coding DNA: TGTGCCAGCTCAACGAGTGGGGGGCAATCCTACAATGAGCAGTTCTTC. Its translation is CASSTSGGQSYNEQFF. The gene calls are TRBV18 and TRBJ2-1; D might be TRBD1 or TRBD2, each matching 6 bases. Germline V gives CDR1 KGHSH, CDR2 LQKENI. V gave up 5 bases and J gave up 1 base, with 15 bases separating them. This CDR3 has 16 residues.

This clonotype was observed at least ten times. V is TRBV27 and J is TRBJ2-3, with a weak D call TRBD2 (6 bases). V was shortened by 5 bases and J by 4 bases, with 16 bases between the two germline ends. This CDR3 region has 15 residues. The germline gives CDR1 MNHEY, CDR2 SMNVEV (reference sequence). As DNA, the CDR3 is TGTGCCAGCAGTCCCGAGGGGCGGGGTTCAGATACGCAGTATTTT. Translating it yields CASSPEGRGSDTQYF.

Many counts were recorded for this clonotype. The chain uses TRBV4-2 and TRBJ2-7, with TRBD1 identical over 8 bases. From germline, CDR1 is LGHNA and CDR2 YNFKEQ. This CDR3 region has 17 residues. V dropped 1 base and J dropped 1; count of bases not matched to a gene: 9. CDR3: CASSQVSGGLSSYEQYF. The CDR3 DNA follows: TGTGCCAGCAGCCAAGTATCAGGGGGCCTTAGTTCCTACGAGCAGTACTTC.

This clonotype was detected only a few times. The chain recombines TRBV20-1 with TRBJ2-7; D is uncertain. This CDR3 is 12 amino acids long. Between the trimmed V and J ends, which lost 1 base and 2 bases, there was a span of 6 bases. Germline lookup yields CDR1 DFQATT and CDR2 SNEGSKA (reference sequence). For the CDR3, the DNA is TGCAGTGCTAGAGGAATAGCCTACGAGCAGTACTTC. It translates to CSARGIAYEQYF.

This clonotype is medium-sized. This CDR3 is CASSKFGTRGDTQYF. In DNA form, the CDR3 reads TGTGCCAGCAGCAAATTCGGGACTAGAGGGGATACGCAGTATTTT. The chain links TRBV12-3 or TRBV12-4 to TRBJ2-3; 8 bases agree with TRBD2. This CDR3 is 15 amino acids long. The trim removed 6 bases at V and 6 bases at J, leaving 11 bases unmatched.

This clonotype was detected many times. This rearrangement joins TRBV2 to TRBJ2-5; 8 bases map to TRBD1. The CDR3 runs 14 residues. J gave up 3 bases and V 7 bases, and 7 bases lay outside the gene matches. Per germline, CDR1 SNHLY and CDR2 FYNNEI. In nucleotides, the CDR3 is TGTGCCAGCAATTCACACAGGGGGAAAGAGACCCAGTACTTC. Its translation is CASNSHRGKETQYF.

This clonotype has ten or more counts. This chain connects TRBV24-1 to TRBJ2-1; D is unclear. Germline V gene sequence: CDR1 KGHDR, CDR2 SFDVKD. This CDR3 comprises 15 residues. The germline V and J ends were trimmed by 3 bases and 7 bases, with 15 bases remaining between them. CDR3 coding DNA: TGTGCCACCAGTGATGGTGCGGATTTAAGTAATGAGCAGTTCTTC. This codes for CATSDGADLSNEQFF.

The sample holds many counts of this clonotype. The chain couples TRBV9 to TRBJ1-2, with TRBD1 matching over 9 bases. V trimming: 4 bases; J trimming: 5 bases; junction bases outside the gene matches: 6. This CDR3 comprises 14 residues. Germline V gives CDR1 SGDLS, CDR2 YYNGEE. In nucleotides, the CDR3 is TGTGCCAGCAGCTCCCCGGGACAGGGATATGGCTACACCTTC. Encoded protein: CASSSPGQGYGYTF.

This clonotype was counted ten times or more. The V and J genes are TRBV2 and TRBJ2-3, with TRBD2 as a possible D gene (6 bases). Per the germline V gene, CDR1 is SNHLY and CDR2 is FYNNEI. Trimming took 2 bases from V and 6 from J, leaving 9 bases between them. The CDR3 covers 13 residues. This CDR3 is CASSETGVDTQYF. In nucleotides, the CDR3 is TGTGCCAGCAGTGAAACGGGAGTGGATACGCAGTATTTT. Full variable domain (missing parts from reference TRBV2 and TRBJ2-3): EPEVTQTPSHQVTQMGQEVILRCVPISNHLYFYWYRQILGQKVEFLVSFYNNEISEKSEIFDDQFSVERPDGSNFTLKIRSTKLEDSAMYFCASSETGVDTQYFGPGTRLTVL.

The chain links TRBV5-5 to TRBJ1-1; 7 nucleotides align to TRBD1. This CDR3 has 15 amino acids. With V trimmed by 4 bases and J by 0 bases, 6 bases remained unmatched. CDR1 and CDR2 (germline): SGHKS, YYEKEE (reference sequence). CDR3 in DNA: TGTGCCAGCAGCCTCCAGGGACAGATGAACACTGAAGCTTTCTTT. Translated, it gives CASSLQGQMNTEAFF.